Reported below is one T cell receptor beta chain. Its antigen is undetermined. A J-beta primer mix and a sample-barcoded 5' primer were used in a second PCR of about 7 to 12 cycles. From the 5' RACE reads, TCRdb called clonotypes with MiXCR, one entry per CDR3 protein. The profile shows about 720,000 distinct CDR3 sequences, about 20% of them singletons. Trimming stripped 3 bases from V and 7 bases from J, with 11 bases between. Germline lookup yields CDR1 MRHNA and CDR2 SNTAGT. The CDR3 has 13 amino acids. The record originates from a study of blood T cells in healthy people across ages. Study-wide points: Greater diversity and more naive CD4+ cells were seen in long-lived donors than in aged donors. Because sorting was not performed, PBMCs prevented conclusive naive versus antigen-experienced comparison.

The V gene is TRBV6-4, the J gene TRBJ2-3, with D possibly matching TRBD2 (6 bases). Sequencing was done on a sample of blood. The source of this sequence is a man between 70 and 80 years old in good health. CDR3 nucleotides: TGTGCCAGCAGTGAACTACGGGGGAATACGCAGTATTTT. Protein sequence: CASSELRGNTQYF.